This record covers a single TCR beta chain. What it binds is unknown. The data belong to a study of CD8+CD57+ T cells in acquired aplastic anemia. Notes on the study in general: Found in both controls and patients were approximately 31 CD8+ CDR3 sequences.

Genomic DNA, serving as template, underwent TCR beta VDJ and CDR3 profiling. TCRdb re-derived calls from the reads in MiXCR, one entry per CDR3 protein. The data contain 150,000 to 200,000 distinct CDR3 sequences, 64% of them singletons. CDR1 and CDR2 (germline): LNHNV, YYDKDF (reference sequence). This CDR3 is built from 12 residues. V was pared by 9 bases and J by 8 bases, with 14 bases between. The V and J genes are TRBV15 and TRBJ2-1; a possible D gene is TRBD1 (6 bases). Sequenced input: sorted CD4+, CD8+, or CD8+CD57+ T cells (not recorded which) from PBMCs. The TCR sequence derives from a human donor with severe aplastic anemia or a healthy control (not recorded which). CDR3 protein: CATSRGWDEQFF. For the CDR3, the DNA is TGTGCCACTTCAAGGGGGTGGGATGAGCAGTTCTTC. Full variable domain (outside the CDR3, taken from reference TRBV15 and TRBJ2-1): DAMVIQNPRYQVTQFGKPVTLSCSQTLNHNVMYWYQQKSSQAPKLLFHYYDKDFNNEADTPDNFQSRRPNTSFCFLDIRSPGLGDTAMYLCATSRGWDEQFFGPGTRLTVL.